This T cell receptor beta chain was recovered during a study of blood T cell repertoires in COVID-19. In this sample, this clone turned up a few times. Method: immunoSEQ multiplex PCR; TCRdb's copy keeps in-frame clones and lacks some. The data hold hundreds of thousands of clones, with around nine tenths observed a single time. Trimming removed 5 bases at V and 5 bases at J, with 13 bases between. The CDR3 extends over 14 amino acids. Germline V CDR1 and CDR2: SEHNR, FQNEAQ (reference sequence). This clonotype originated in a woman between 18 and 29 years old who had recovered from COVID-19. The sequenced sample consisted of peripheral blood. This chain joins TRBV7-9 and TRBJ1-5; D is undetermined. The DNA of the CDR3 is TGTGCCAGCAGCCTCGACGGGTTCTATCAGCCCCAGCATTTT. It is translated as CASSLDGFYQPQHF. The whole variable domain, filled in from reference TRBV7-9 and TRBJ1-5, reads DTGVSQNPRHKITKRGQNVTFRCDPISEHNRLYWYRQTLGQGPEFLTYFQNEAQLEKSRLLSDRFSAERPKGSFSTLEIQRTEQGDSAMYLCASSLDGFYQPQHFGDGTRLSIL.